One and the same sample provided the 16 T cell receptor beta chains below, sequenced in a study of T-cell memory formation after mild COVID-19. TCRdb re-derived calls from the 5' RACE reads in MiXCR, one entry per CDR3 protein. Altogether more than 80,000 distinct CDR3 sequences are present, about an eighth being singletons, with the ten largest covering under 30%. The sequenced sample was PBMCs or a T cell subset sorted from them (not recorded which). These receptors originate from an adult woman who had mild COVID-19 (a few samples of this study predate the infection). Cell type and time point are not known.

A few counts support this clonotype. V is TRBV27 and J is TRBJ1-1; 12 bases map to TRBD1. Germline CDR1 MNHEY, CDR2 SMNVEV (reference sequence). This CDR3 spans 15 amino acids. V trimming: 5 bases; J trimming: 5 bases; junction bases outside the gene matches: 6. The CDR3 spells CASSLGTGGLTEAFF. In nucleotides, the CDR3 is TGTGCCAGCAGTCTCGGGACAGGGGGCCTTACTGAAGCTTTCTTT.

This clonotype has just a few counts. The genes are TRBV2 and TRBJ2-7, with D perhaps matching TRBD1 (7 bases). Per germline, CDR1 SNHLY and CDR2 FYNNEI. V was pared by 7 bases and J by 5 bases, with 12 bases between. This CDR3 spans 12 amino acids. Here the CDR3 DNA reads TGTGCCAGCACCGGCAGGGGGGACGAGCAGTACTTC. It codes for CASTGRGDEQYF.

Only a few counts were recorded for this clonotype. This chain joins TRBV5-1 and TRBJ2-1; the match to TRBD2 covers 10 bases. Unmatched junction bases numbered 4, after V lost 0 bases and J lost 7 bases. Germline V lookup: CDR1 SGHRS, CDR2 YFSETQ. The CDR3 is made up of 15 amino acids. Here the CDR3 reads CASSLGAGGPNEQFF. For the CDR3, the DNA is TGCGCCAGCAGCTTGGGAGCGGGAGGGCCAAATGAGCAGTTCTTC. Complete variable domain (other parts from reference TRBV5-1 and TRBJ2-1): KAGVTQTPRYLIKTRGQQVTLSCSPISGHRSVSWYQQTPGQGLQFLFEYFSETQRNKGNFPGRFSGRQFSNSRSEMNVSTLELGDSALYLCASSLGAGGPNEQFFGPGTRLTVL.

Of note for this clonotype: Possible read error: a much larger clone is one base away. This sequence joins TRBV7-9 and TRBJ1-1; D unresolved. Germline loops: CDR1 SEHNR, CDR2 FQNEAQ (reference sequence). The CDR3 consists of 14 residues. The CDR3 is CASILVTGSTEAFF. For the CDR3, the DNA is TGTGCCAGCATCTTAGTGACCGGGAGCACTGAAGCTTTCTTT.

This clonotype turned up a few times. The chain is built from TRBV7-9 and TRBJ1-2; 9 bases are a match to TRBD1. Looked up from germline, CDR1 is SEHNR and CDR2 is FQNEAQ (reference sequence). The V segment lost 1 base and the J segment 4 bases; nucleotides outside the gene matches: 16. The CDR3 is made up of 19 amino acids. In DNA, the CDR3 is TGTGCCAGCAGCTTAGGGCCTCTCGCTGGGGACAGGGCCTCCTATGGCTACACCTTC. This codes for CASSLGPLAGDRASYGYTF.

This clonotype was counted a few times. Here the CDR3 reads CASSPRGGEIEFADTQYF. CDR3 coding DNA: TGTGCCAGCAGCCCCCGAGGGGGGGAGATTGAGTTCGCAGATACGCAGTATTTT. The V and J genes are TRBV7-8 and TRBJ2-3; possible D gene TRBD2, 7 bases. The CDR3 sequence is 18 residues long. The V gene lost 5 bases and the J gene lost 4 bases, with 25 bases spanning the gap. Germline V gene sequence: CDR1 SGHVS, CDR2 FQNEAQ. The variable domain in full, with the rest retrieved from reference TRBV7-8 and TRBJ2-3, is GAGVSQSPRYKVAKRGQDVALRCDPISGHVSLFWYQQALGQGPEFLTYFQNEAQLDKSGLPSDRFFAERPEGSVSTLKIQRTQQEDSAVYLCASSPRGGEIEFADTQYFGPGTRLTVL.

The rearrangement joins TRBV5-6 to TRBJ2-7; TRBD2 might be the D (6 bases). From germline, CDR1 is SGHDT and CDR2 YYEEEE. The CDR3 is made up of 16 amino acids. Trimming removed 3 bases at V and 1 base at J, with 17 bases between. CDR3 amino acids: CASSSWRAGNSYEQYF. Written as DNA, the CDR3 is TGTGCCAGCAGCTCATGGAGGGCAGGGAATTCCTACGAGCAGTACTTC.

This clonotype was seen at least ten times. The rearrangement links TRBV7-9 to TRBJ2-7, with 7 bases lining up with TRBD1. V shed 8 bases, J shed 4 bases, and the junction held 5 bases outside the gene matches. CDR3 length equals 12 residues. Germline loops: CDR1 SEHNR, CDR2 FQNEAQ (reference sequence). CDR3 nucleotides: TGTGCCAGCGGGACAGCGTTGTACGAGCAGTACTTC. Protein: CASGTALYEQYF. The full variable domain, rest sourced from reference TRBV7-9 and TRBJ2-7, is DTGVSQNPRHKITKRGQNVTFRCDPISEHNRLYWYRQTLGQGPEFLTYFQNEAQLEKSRLLSDRFSAERPKGSFSTLEIQRTEQGDSAMYLCASGTALYEQYFGPGTRLTVT.

This clonotype was found many times. The gene calls are TRBV7-2 and TRBJ2-7; TRBD2 matches 8 bases. The germline V gene encodes CDR1 SGHTA and CDR2 FQGNSA. Trimming cost V 5 bases and J 2 bases; bases outside gene matches: 8. This CDR3 region has 15 residues. This CDR3 reads CASSPGLAVTYEQYF. In DNA form, the CDR3 reads TGTGCCAGCAGCCCCGGACTAGCTGTAACCTACGAGCAGTACTTC.

The chain combines TRBV11-2 with TRBJ2-5, with 11 bases that match TRBD2. V trimming: 3 bases; J trimming: 2 bases; junction bases outside the gene matches: 5. The CDR3 totals 16 residues. Germline-derived CDR1 and CDR2 are SGHAT and FQNNGV. CDR3 residues: CASSFLAGGLQETQYF. As DNA, the CDR3 is TGTGCCAGCAGCTTTTTAGCGGGAGGGCTTCAAGAGACCCAGTACTTC.

This clonotype appeared a few times. This chain links TRBV4-1 with TRBJ2-5; tentatively, D is TRBD1 or TRBD2 (6 bases each). The CDR3 length is 18 residues. Germline CDR1 is MGHRA and CDR2 is YSYEKL. V was trimmed by 0 bases and J by 3 bases, leaving 20 bases between them. CDR3 bases: TGCGCCAGCAGCCAAGAATTCGTAGGGGGGTACACGAAAGAGACCCAGTACTTC. It codes for CASSQEFVGGYTKETQYF.

This clonotype showed up just once. The CDR3 coding sequence is TGTGCCAGCAGTTTTGGGCCTCCGATGGGTCAGCCCCAGCATTTT. This sequence encodes CASSFGPPMGQPQHF. J is TRBJ1-5 and V is TRBV12-3 or TRBV12-4; D unclear. V shed 3 bases and J shed 6 bases, with 15 bases lying between them. There are 15 residues in the CDR3.

This clonotype came up many times. The chain carries TRBV12-3 or TRBV12-4 and TRBJ2-3; 8 bases fit TRBD2. J was trimmed by 5 bases and V by 0 bases; bases with no gene match: 10. The CDR3 contains 17 residues. For the CDR3, the DNA is TGTGCCAGCAGTTTAGCGCTCGGGGGGGCCAATCTAGATACGCAGTATTTT. It is translated as CASSLALGGANLDTQYF.

This chain joins TRBV6-2 or TRBV6-3 and TRBJ2-7; D unclear. CDR1 and CDR2 (germline): MNHEY, SVGEGT. Trimming removed 1 base from V and 8 bases from J, with 9 bases in between. The CDR3 runs to 12 residues. The CDR3 here is CASSYLDAQQYF. DNA for the CDR3: TGTGCCAGCAGTTACTTGGACGCCCAGCAGTACTTC.

The gene calls are TRBV12-3 or TRBV12-4 and TRBJ2-1, with D perhaps being TRBD1 or TRBD2 (5 bases each). This CDR3 spans 14 amino acids. V was shortened by 8 bases and J by 4 bases, with 15 bases between the two germline ends. CDR3 amino acids: CASGPDRLYNEQFF. The CDR3 DNA is TGTGCCAGCGGACCTGACAGACTATACAATGAGCAGTTCTTC.

This chain connects TRBV7-9 to TRBJ2-1; TRBD1 matches at 7 bases. The germline V gene has CDR1 SEHNR and CDR2 FQNEAQ (reference sequence). Losses at the gene ends were 1 base for V and 6 bases for J; bases not matched to a gene: 6. The CDR3 covers 15 residues. The CDR3 here is CASSLEQGWVNEQFF. DNA of the CDR3: TGTGCCAGCAGCTTAGAACAGGGGTGGGTCAATGAGCAGTTCTTC.